This TCR beta chain was found in a study of blood T cell repertoires in COVID-19 (dated by TCRdb to 2020 to 2022). Notes on the research overall: Samples from collaborators originated in the United States, Italy and Spain and spanned both the acute and convalescent phases of COVID-19. The samples were drawn from the first 160 participants of the ongoing ImmuneRACE study and from some 1,300 subjects provided by 6 global collaborators. The material from the prospective study consisted of cDNA or gDNA derived from T cells, B-cell-depleted T cells, or PBMCs. The repertoires were released in a freely available public database meant as a resource for research on the immune response to SARS-CoV-2. The sample metadata nearly always contained a de-identified subject ID, COVID-19 status, age in years and sex. HLA class I and class II types, where available, came from metadata supplied by the sample provider rather than from assay-based typing. Subjects who had been exposed to COVID-19, were actively infected with it, or had recovered from it provided the deeply sampled blood TCRbeta repertoires that made up the dataset.

TCRbeta CDR3 regions were amplified from genomic DNA by means of the immunoSEQ Assay, a bias-controlled multiplex PCR. Regarding the original processing steps: Nucleated cell counts per sample were estimated from amplification of reference gene primers within the assay. Sequence reads were collapsed and filtered to measure the absolute abundance of every unique TCRbeta CDR3 rearrangement. For each sample, productive Simpson clonality was calculated as the square root of Simpson's diversity index over productive rearrangements. TCRdb obtained this table from immuneACCESS and retained in-frame rearrangements with V and J assigned. These tables miss some clones; where compared with another copy, unresolved V genes account for less than half of the shortfall, and the remainder is unexplained. V, J and clone size were drawn from that table, and D and trimming were deduced from the DNA. The sample table records under 250,000 clones; approximately 83% of these occur just once. The ten biggest clones cover around 5.5% of the sample.

Beyond this particular receptor, the publication reports: The quantity of clinical and demographic metadata differed by source and by participant and was supplied without curation.

A remark on this clone: Its antigen is unknown. The input lacks base qualities; no much larger clone sits a single base away.

Collaborating institutions collected whole blood in K2EDTA tubes following their own protocols. For TCRbeta analysis, collaborator samples were shipped as frozen whole blood, as isolated PBMCs, or as DNA extracted from either sample type. The sequence was obtained from a human donor in a cohort sampled during active COVID-19. Sequencing was carried out using peripheral blood.

The DNA sequence follows: TGTGCCAGCAGTTTCAGGGTGGATCAGCCCCAGCATTTT. Translation gives CASSFRVDQPQHF. The V and J genes are TRBV2 and TRBJ1-5; TRBD1 might be the D gene, on 5 matching bases. From its cysteine to its phenylalanine, the CDR3 spans 13 amino acids. This entry keeps only the CDR3 DNA: 39 bases, framed from base 1. CDR1 SNHLY and CDR2 FYNNEI are derived from the germline V gene. Between the V and J ends, shortened by 5 bases and 5 bases respectively, the junction contains 10 bases.